This entry lists 20 T cell receptor beta chains sequenced from one sample in a study of CD8 T cells in Susac syndrome. With random hexamers, reverse transcription was performed on roughly 0.5 to 1 ug of RNA. TCRdb ran MiXCR on the immunoSEQ multiplex PCR reads and lists one entry per CDR3 protein. The table includes more than 110,000 distinct CDR3 sequences, over 85% detected once. The specimen was CD8+ T cells from PBMCs. The receptors were gathered from a human donor in good health.

The rearrangement uses TRBV5-6 and TRBJ2-2; D is possibly TRBD2 (5 bases). Trimming stripped 2 bases from V and 15 bases from J, with 14 bases between. Germline V lookup: CDR1 SGHDT, CDR2 YYEEEE. CDR3 length: 12 amino acids. For the CDR3, the DNA is TGTGCCAGCAGCTTAGGCTCGGGGAAGTTGTTTTTT. This sequence encodes CASSLGSGKLFF. The whole variable domain, filled in from reference TRBV5-6 and TRBJ2-2, reads DAGVTQSPTHLIKTRGQQVTLRCSPKSGHDTVSWYQQALGQGPQFIFQYYEEEERQRGNFPDRFSGHQFPNYSSELNVNALLLGDSALYLCASSLGSGKLFFGEGSRLTVL.

The chain links TRBV29-1 to TRBJ1-2; the match to TRBD1 covers 7 bases. Germline values: CDR1 SQVTM, CDR2 ANQGSEA. The J segment lost 6 bases and the V segment lost 7 bases, leaving 8 bases of the junction unmatched. The CDR3 sequence is 12 residues long. DNA for the CDR3: TGCAGCGCACCTAGACAGGGCCATGGCTACACCTTC. This sequence encodes CSAPRQGHGYTF.

This chain joins TRBV11-2 and TRBJ2-7; D uncertain. Germline V lookup: CDR1 SGHAT, CDR2 FQNNGV. Trimming left V 1 base short and J 3 bases short, with 10 bases between. The CDR3 has 14 residues. This chain's CDR3 is CASSLVGKNYEQYF. The CDR3 bases are TGTGCCAGCAGCTTAGTGGGCAAAAACTACGAGCAGTACTTC.

The gene calls are TRBV21-1 and TRBJ2-1. TRBV21-1 is given as a pseudogene. The CDR3 is 14 amino acids. Written as DNA, the CDR3 is TGTGCCAGCAGCAACCACCACCCATACAATGAGCAGTTCTTC. Amino acid sequence: CASSNHHPYNEQFF.

This rearrangement joins TRBV27 to TRBJ2-5, with 9 bases identical to TRBD1. This CDR3 has 14 residues. Germline CDR1 and CDR2: MNHEY and SMNVEV (reference sequence). The junction had 3 bases not matched to a gene; V was cut back by 4 bases and J by 3 bases. DNA of the CDR3: TGTGCCAGCAGTTGGACAGGGGCGGAAGAGACCCAGTACTTC. It yields the protein CASSWTGAEETQYF.

This clonotype has only one observation. V gene TRBV12-3 or TRBV12-4 combines with J gene TRBJ2-7, with D perhaps matching TRBD2 (6 bases). V was clipped by 5 bases and J by 5 bases, with 10 bases between them. The CDR3 length is 12 residues. DNA of the CDR3: TGTGCCAGCAGTGAACTAGCTAACGAGCAGTACTTC. It encodes CASSELANEQYF.

The chain is built from TRBV4-1 and TRBJ2-7; 11 bases fit TRBD1. V lost 1 base, J lost 6 bases, and 5 bases stayed unmatched. This CDR3 has 15 residues. Germline V gene lookup returns CDR1 MGHRA and CDR2 YSYEKL. CDR3 DNA: TGCGCCAGCAGCCAAGGCCCAGGGACAGGGGGCGAGCAGTACTTC. It specifies CASSQGPGTGGEQYF.

Comment on this clonotype: Relative to the germline gene, one junction end is altered; a read error may explain this. The rearrangement joins TRBV28 to TRBJ2-7, with a possible D match to TRBD2 (6 bases). Germline CDR1 MDHEN, CDR2 SYDVKM. The CDR3 covers 13 residues. DNA for the CDR3: TGTGCCAGCAGTTTAAGACTGGAACCGACGGGGGACTTC. Its translation is CASSLRLEPTGDF.

This chain joins TRBV29-1 and TRBJ2-7, with 8 positions matching TRBD2. Germline loops: CDR1 SQVTM, CDR2 ANQGSEA. The J segment lost 1 base and the V segment lost 1 base, leaving 9 bases of the junction unmatched. This CDR3 has 16 residues. The CDR3 loop is CSVEGFGGGPSYEQYF. CDR3 bases: TGCAGCGTTGAAGGGTTCGGCGGGGGGCCTTCCTACGAGCAGTACTTC.

The V and J genes are TRBV24-1 and TRBJ2-3, with 14 positions matching TRBD2. The V segment lost 4 bases and the J segment 6 bases; nucleotides outside the gene matches: 8. Germline V gene lookup returns CDR1 KGHDR and CDR2 SFDVKD. The CDR3 consists of 17 residues. DNA of the CDR3: TGTGCCACCAGTGACCCCGGGACTAGCGGGAGTCTGGATACGCAGTATTTT. Its translation: CATSDPGTSGSLDTQYF.

The chain recombines TRBV7-2 with TRBJ2-5, with TRBD1 as a possible D gene (6 bases). V shed 5 bases and J shed 5 bases, with 21 bases lying between them. The germline V gene has CDR1 SGHTA and CDR2 FQGNSA. This CDR3 spans 16 amino acids. The DNA of the CDR3 is TGTGCCAGCAGCAATCCCATCCCCAGGGGCCTCGAGACCCAGTACTTC. The encoded protein is CASSNPIPRGLETQYF.

On this clonotype: One junction end disagrees with the germline gene, perhaps due to a read error. The V call is TRBV9, the J call TRBJ2-6, with a tentative D call TRBD1 (5 bases). The CDR3 consists of 17 residues. In germline, CDR1 is SGDLS, CDR2 YYNGEE. The CDR3 reads CASSATQGRSVANVLTF. In nucleotides, the CDR3 is TGTGCCAGCAGCGCGACGCAGGGTAGGTCTGTGGCCAACGTCCTGACTTTC.

The table lists this clonotype with a count of one. The chain recombines TRBV5-6 with TRBJ2-1; the match to TRBD2 covers 11 bases. V shed 2 bases and J 7 bases; nucleotides not matched to a gene: 11. In germline, CDR1 is SGHDT, CDR2 YYEEEE. The CDR3 has 17 residues. CDR3 residues: CASSLTSGRPWGNEQFF. The CDR3 region has the DNA TGTGCCAGCAGCTTAACTAGCGGGAGACCCTGGGGGAATGAGCAGTTCTTC. Looking up the rest from reference TRBV5-6 and TRBJ2-1 gives the full variable domain: DAGVTQSPTHLIKTRGQQVTLRCSPKSGHDTVSWYQQALGQGPQFIFQYYEEEERQRGNFPDRFSGHQFPNYSSELNVNALLLGDSALYLCASSLTSGRPWGNEQFFGPGTRLTVL.

This chain links TRBV29-1 with TRBJ2-1; the match to TRBD1 covers 7 bases. The CDR3 spans 16 residues. Germline-derived CDR1 and CDR2 are SQVTM and ANQGSEA. The ends lost 0 bases at V and 3 bases at J; junction bases unmatched: 8. The DNA of the CDR3 is TGCAGCGTTGAAGATCCCGACAGGGAAAGCTACAATGAGCAGTTCTTC. Protein product: CSVEDPDRESYNEQFF.

The CDR3 protein is CASSIGSGTQYF. Written as DNA, the CDR3 is TGTGCCAGTAGTATAGGGAGCGGTACGCAGTATTTT. V gene TRBV19 combines with J gene TRBJ2-3; TRBD2 might be the D (5 bases). The CDR3 consists of 12 residues. Germline CDR1 LNHDA, CDR2 SQIVND (reference sequence). V lost 1 base and J lost 8, with 7 bases in between.

The rearrangement links TRBV27 to TRBJ2-2; possible D gene TRBD1, 6 bases. The CDR3 spans 16 residues. Germline-derived CDR1 and CDR2 are MNHEY and SMNVEV (reference sequence). V was clipped by 6 bases and J by 3 bases, with 17 bases between them. The CDR3 region has the DNA TGTGCCAGCAGCCCCCCCTTGACAGGACACACCGGGGAGCTGTTTTTT. It translates to CASSPPLTGHTGELFF.

This chain uses TRBV27 with TRBJ2-4; 7 bases align to TRBD1. The CDR3 has 14 amino acids. From germline, CDR1 is MNHEY and CDR2 SMNVEV (reference sequence). V lost 5 bases, J lost 6 bases, and 7 bases stayed unmatched. The CDR3 loop is CASSATRQGNIQYF. DNA of the CDR3: TGTGCCAGCAGTGCCACCCGACAGGGAAACATTCAGTACTTC.

The chain recombines TRBV27 with TRBJ2-7; 9 nucleotides align to TRBD2. There are 16 residues in the CDR3. Germline V lookup: CDR1 MNHEY, CDR2 SMNVEV (reference sequence). After removal of 7 bases from V and 2 bases from J, the junction contained 12 bases not matched to a gene. The CDR3 is CASIRREGPRTYEQYF. The CDR3 region has the DNA TGTGCCAGCATTCGGCGGGAGGGCCCAAGGACCTACGAGCAGTACTTC.

V is TRBV28 and J is TRBJ2-3, with a weak D call TRBD1 (6 bases). Germline lookup yields CDR1 MDHEN and CDR2 SYDVKM. V lost 7 bases to trimming and J lost 0 bases, with 14 bases between them. The CDR3 spans 15 residues. Written as DNA, the CDR3 is TGTGCCAGCACGAACTGGGACACCAGCACAGATACGCAGTATTTT. Its protein product is CASTNWDTSTDTQYF.

This chain uses TRBV6-2 or TRBV6-3 with TRBJ2-5, with D possibly being TRBD2 (5 bases). Germline-derived CDR1 and CDR2 are MNHEY and SVGEGT. This CDR3 spans 17 amino acids. V lost 0 bases and J 2 bases, leaving 16 bases between the germline ends. The CDR3 coding sequence is TGTGCCAGCAGTTACTCGATACGGGAAGGACGACAAGAGACCCAGTACTTC. The encoded protein is CASSYSIREGRQETQYF.